This record looks at one T cell receptor beta chain sequence and its context. Nominal health characterized the donors when sampled, though unrecorded immune exposures were likely. These data belong to a study of cytomegalovirus exposure and HLA in healthy donors. Study details: Previous work identified roughly 120 million unique TCR beta sequences from 150 million to 200 million T cells.

The PCR ran on 60 Vbeta and 13 Jbeta primers. Sequencing was performed with immunoSEQ multiplex PCR; in TCRdb, only in-frame clones are kept and a portion is missing. The table records around 180,000 clones, around 80% of them present only once. V gave up 3 bases and J gave up 3 bases, with 11 bases separating them. The V gene's germline CDR1 is KGHSH and CDR2 LQKENI. CDR3 length: 15 amino acids. The rearrangement links TRBV18 to TRBJ2-2; D might be TRBD1 (6 bases). Sequenced input: PBMCs. This clonotype was sampled from a woman in her forties in good health and CMV-seronegative. The CDR3 coding sequence is TGTGCCAGCTCACCGACCCGGACAGACACCGGGGAGCTGTTTTTT. Its protein product is CASSPTRTDTGELFF.